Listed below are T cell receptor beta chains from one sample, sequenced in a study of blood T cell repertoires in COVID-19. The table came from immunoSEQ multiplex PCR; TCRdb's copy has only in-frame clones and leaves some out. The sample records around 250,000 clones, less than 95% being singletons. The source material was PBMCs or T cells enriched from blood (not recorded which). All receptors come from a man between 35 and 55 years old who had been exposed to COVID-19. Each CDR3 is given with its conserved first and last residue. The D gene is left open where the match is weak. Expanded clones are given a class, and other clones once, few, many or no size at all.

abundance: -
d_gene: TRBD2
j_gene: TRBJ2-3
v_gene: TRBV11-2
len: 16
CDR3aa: CASSITIAGVEDTQYF
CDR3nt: TGTGCCAGCAGCATCACAATAGCGGGAGTTGAAGATACGCAGTATTTT

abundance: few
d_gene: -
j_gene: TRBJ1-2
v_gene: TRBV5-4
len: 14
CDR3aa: CASSLVSGNYGYTF
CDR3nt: TGTGCCAGCAGCTTGGTGTCAGGGAACTATGGCTACACCTTC

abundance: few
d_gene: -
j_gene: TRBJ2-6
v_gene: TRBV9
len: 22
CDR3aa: CASSKYEMARTLIHSGANVLTF
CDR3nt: TGTGCCAGCAGCAAGTACGAGATGGCTCGGACACTGATACACTCTGGGGCCAACGTCCTGACTTTC

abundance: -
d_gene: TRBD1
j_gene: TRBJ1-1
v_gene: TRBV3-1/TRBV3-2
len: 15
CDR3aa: CASSHSGQGRTEAFF
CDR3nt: TGTGCCAGCAGCCATTCGGGACAGGGGAGAACTGAAGCTTTCTTT

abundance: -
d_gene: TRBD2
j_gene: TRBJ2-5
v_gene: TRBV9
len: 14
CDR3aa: CASSVGGGLETQYF
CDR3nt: TGTGCCAGCAGCGTAGGCGGGGGGCTTGAGACCCAGTACTTC

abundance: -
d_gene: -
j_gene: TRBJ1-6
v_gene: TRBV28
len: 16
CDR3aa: CASSPTQGYYNSPLHF
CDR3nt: TGTGCCAGCAGTCCCACTCAGGGTTACTATAATTCACCCCTCCACTTT

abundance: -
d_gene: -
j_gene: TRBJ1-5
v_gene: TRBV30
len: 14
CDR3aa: CAWSGRGDNQPQHF
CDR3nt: TGTGCCTGGAGTGGACGGGGGGACAATCAGCCCCAGCATTTT

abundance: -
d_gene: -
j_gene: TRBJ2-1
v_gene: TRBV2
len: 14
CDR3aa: CASSEGLPSSEQFF
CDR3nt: TGTGCCAGCAGTGAAGGACTACCCTCCAGCGAGCAGTTCTTC

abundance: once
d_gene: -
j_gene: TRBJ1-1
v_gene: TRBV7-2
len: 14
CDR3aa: CASSLESLFAEAFF
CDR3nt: TGTGCCAGCAGCTTGGAGTCGTTATTCGCTGAAGCTTTCTTT

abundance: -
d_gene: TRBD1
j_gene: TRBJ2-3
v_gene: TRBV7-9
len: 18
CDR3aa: CASSLTGGTEPGADTQYF
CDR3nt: TGTGCCAGCAGCTTAACAGGGGGGACGGAGCCAGGGGCAGATACGCAGTATTTT

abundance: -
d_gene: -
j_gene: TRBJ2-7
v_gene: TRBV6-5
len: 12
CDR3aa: CASSGRQGVWYF
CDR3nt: TGTGCCAGCAGCGGGAGACAGGGTGTTTGGTACTTC

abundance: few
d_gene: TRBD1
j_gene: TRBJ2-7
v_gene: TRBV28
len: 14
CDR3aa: CASSQDRGRTEQYF
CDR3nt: TGTGCCAGCAGTCAGGACAGGGGCCGCACGGAGCAGTACTTC

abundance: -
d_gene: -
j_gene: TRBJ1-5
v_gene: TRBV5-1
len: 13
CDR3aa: CASRRGNNQPQHF
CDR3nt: TGCGCCAGCAGACGAGGGAACAATCAGCCCCAGCATTTT

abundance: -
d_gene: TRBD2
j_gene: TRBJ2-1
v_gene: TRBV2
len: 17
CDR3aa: CASSETLAAVTYNEQFF
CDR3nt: TGTGCCAGCAGTGAAACACTAGCGGCTGTAACCTACAATGAGCAGTTCTTC

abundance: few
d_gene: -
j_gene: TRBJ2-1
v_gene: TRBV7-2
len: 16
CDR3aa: CASSLARTLSYNEQFF
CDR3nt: TGTGCCAGCAGCTTAGCTCGGACACTCTCCTACAATGAGCAGTTCTTC

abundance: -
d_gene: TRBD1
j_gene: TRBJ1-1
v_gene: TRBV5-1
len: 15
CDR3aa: CASSSSGGSDTEAFF
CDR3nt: TGCGCCAGCAGCTCCTCAGGGGGGTCGGACACTGAAGCTTTCTTT

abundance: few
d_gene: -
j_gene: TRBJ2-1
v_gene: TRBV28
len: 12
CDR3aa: CASSSGIREQFF
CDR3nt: TGTGCCAGCAGTTCAGGGATTAGGGAGCAGTTCTTC

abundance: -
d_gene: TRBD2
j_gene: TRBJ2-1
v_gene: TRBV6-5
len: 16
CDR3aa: CASSYQLAGALNEQFF
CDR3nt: TGTGCCAGCAGTTACCAACTAGCGGGAGCCTTAAATGAGCAGTTCTTC

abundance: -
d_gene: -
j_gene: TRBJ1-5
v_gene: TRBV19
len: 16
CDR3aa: CASSIVEGTRNQPQHF
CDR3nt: TGTGCCAGTAGTATAGTCGAGGGGACACGCAATCAGCCCCAGCATTTT

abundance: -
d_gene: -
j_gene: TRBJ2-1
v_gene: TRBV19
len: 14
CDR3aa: CASSMAQGHNEQFF
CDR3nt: TGTGCCAGTAGTATGGCACAGGGCCACAATGAGCAGTTCTTC

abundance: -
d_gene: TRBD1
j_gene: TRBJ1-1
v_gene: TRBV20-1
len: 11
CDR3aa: CSARETGFAFF
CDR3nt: TGCAGTGCTAGAGAGACAGGGTTTGCTTTCTTT

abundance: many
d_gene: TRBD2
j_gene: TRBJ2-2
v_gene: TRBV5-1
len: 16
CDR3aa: CASSLDSSGPTGELFF
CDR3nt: TGCGCCAGCAGCTTGGATTCTAGCGGACCCACCGGGGAGCTGTTTTTT

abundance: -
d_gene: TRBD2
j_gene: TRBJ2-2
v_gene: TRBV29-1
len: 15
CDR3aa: CSVGLAGLNTGELFF
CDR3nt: TGCAGCGTTGGACTAGCGGGATTGAACACCGGGGAGCTGTTTTTT

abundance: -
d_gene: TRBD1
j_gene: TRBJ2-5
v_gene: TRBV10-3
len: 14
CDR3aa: CAISEDRGRETQYF
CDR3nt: TGTGCCATCAGTGAGGACAGGGGTCGAGAGACCCAGTACTTC

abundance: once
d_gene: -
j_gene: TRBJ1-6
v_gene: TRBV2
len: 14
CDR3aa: CASRGTLDNSPLHF
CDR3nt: TGTGCCAGCAGGGGGACACTAGATAATTCACCCCTCCACTTT

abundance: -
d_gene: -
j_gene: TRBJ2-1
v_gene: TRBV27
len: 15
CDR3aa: CASSFDPSSYNEQFF
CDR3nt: TGTGCCAGCAGTTTTGATCCCAGCTCCTACAATGAGCAGTTCTTC

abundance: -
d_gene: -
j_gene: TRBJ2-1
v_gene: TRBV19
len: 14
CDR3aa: CASSDREAYNEQFF
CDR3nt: TGTGCCAGTAGCGACAGGGAGGCCTACAATGAGCAGTTCTTC

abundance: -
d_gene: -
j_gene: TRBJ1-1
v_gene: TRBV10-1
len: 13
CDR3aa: CASSDRLNTEAFF
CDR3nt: TGCGCCAGCAGTGACAGGCTGAACACTGAAGCTTTCTTT

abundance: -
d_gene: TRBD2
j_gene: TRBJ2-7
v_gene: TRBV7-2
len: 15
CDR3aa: CASSGTSGSSYEQYF
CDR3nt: TGTGCCAGCAGCGGGACTAGCGGGAGTTCCTACGAGCAGTACTTC

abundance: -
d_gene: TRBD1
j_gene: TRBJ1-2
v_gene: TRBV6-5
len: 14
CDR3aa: CATYPGGQSYGYTF
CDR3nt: TGTGCCACGTACCCAGGGGGTCAAAGCTATGGCTACACCTTC

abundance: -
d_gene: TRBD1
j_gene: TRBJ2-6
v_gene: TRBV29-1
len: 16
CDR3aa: CSVVGTGFSGANVLTF
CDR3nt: TGCAGCGTTGTGGGGACAGGGTTTTCTGGGGCCAACGTCCTGACTTTC

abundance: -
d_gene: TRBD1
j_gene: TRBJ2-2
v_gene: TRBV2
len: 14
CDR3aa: CASTGTGDTGELFF
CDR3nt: TGTGCCAGCACCGGGACAGGGGACACCGGGGAGCTGTTTTTT

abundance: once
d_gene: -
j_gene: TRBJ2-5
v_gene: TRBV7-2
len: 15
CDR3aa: CASSLGSAAQETQYF
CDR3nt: TGTGCCAGCAGCTTAGGTTCGGCGGCCCAAGAGACCCAGTACTTC